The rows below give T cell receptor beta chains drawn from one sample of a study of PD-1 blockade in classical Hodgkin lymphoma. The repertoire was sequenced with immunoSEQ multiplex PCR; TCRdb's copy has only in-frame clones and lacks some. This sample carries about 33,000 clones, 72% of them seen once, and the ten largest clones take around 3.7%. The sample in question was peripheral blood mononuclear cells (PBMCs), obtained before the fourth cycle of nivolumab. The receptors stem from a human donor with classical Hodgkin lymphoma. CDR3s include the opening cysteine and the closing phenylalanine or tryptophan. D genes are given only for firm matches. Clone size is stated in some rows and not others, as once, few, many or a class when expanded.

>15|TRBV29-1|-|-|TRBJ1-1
TGCAGCGTTGAAGGGGAGCGGGGAAGGGACACTGAAGCTTTCTTT
CSVEGERGRDTEAFF
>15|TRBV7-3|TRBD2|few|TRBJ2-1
TGTGCCAGCAGCAAAACTAGCGGGGGAAGCAATGAGCAGTTCTTC
CASSKTSGGSNEQFF
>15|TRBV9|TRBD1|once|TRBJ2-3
TGTGCCAGCAGCCGAACAGGGGCGGGCACAGATACGCAGTATTTT
CASSRTGAGTDTQYF
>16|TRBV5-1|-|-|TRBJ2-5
TGCGCCAGCAGCTGGGTTTCCGGGGGAGGCGGGGAGACCCAGTACTTC
CASSWVSGGGGETQYF
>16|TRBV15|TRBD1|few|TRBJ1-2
TGTGCCACCAGCTCTCGGACAGGGGGCTACTCAGGTGGCTACACCTTC
CATSSRTGGYSGGYTF
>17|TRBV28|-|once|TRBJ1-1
TGTGCCAGCAGTTTACTCGGACCCCGAATTAGGAACACTGAAGCTTTCTTT
CASSLLGPRIRNTEAFF
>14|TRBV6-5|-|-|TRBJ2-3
TGTGCCAGCAGTTACGGGGGGCCCACAGATACGCAGTATTTT
CASSYGGPTDTQYF
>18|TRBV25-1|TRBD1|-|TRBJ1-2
TGTGCCAGCAGTGTCGGACTCAACCGGGACAGGGGTAACTATGGCTACACCTTC
CASSVGLNRDRGNYGYTF
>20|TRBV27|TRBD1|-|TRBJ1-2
TGTGCCAGCAGTCTACTAAAAGGACAGGGGGCGACTCCTACTAACTATGGCTACACCTTC
CASSLLKGQGATPTNYGYTF
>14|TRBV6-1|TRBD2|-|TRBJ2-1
TGTGCCAGCAGCATCGTGGGACTAGCTGGTGAGCAGTTCTTC
CASSIVGLAGEQFF
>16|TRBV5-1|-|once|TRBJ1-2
TGCGCCAGCAGCTTGTTAACAACCAAAGCGGGTGATGGCTACACCTTC
CASSLLTTKAGDGYTF
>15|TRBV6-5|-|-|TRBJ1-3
TGTGCCACAGGGCTAGGCGGAAGGGTTGGAAACACCATATATTTT
CATGLGGRVGNTIYF
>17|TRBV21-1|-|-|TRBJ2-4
TGTGCCAGCAGCCGAAACAAGCGGGCCAACGAGGAAAACATTCAGTACTTC
CASSRNKRANEENIQYF
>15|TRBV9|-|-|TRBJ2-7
TGTGCCAGCAGCGTAGGATCAGGGAAAAGGGACGAGCAGTACTTC
CASSVGSGKRDEQYF
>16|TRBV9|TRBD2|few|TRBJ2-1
TGTGCCAGCAGCTTGAGACTAGCCGCCGTATCCAATGAGCAGTTCTTC
CASSLRLAAVSNEQFF